This is a list of T cell receptor beta chains from one sample in a study of shared clonotypes between healthy human individuals. Measured with immunoSEQ multiplex PCR; TCRdb has only the in-frame clones, and not every one. The sample has around 600,000 clones, roughly 96% seen once; the top ten hold 0.095% to 0.14%. Specimen: naive CD8+ T cells sorted from blood. Receptor source: a woman aged 25-40 years in good health. CDR3s include the opening cysteine and the closing phenylalanine or tryptophan. D genes are given only for firm matches. Not every row has a clone size; where given, it reads once, few, many or a size class.

D gene	J gene	V gene	clone size	CDR3 DNA	CDR3 protein
TRBD2	TRBJ2-7	TRBV28	.	TGTGCCACCACCCTAGCGGGAGAGTACGAGCAGTACTTC	CATTLAGEYEQYF
.	TRBJ1-1	TRBV30	few	TGTGCCTGGTCTACAGGGATCGGCACTGAAGCTTTCTTT	CAWSTGIGTEAFF
.	TRBJ1-5	TRBV4-2	.	TGTGCCAGCAGCCAAGTAATTTATTCTCAGCCCCAGCATTTT	CASSQVIYSQPQHF
.	TRBJ2-5	TRBV7-8	.	TGTGCCAGCAGCTTAAAGTTCGGGTCGGCGGTGCAAGAGACCCAGTACTTC	CASSLKFGSAVQETQYF
TRBD2	TRBJ2-2	TRBV5-1	.	TGCGCCAGCAGCATAGGACTAGCGGGACTAAGAACCGGGGAGCTGTTTTTT	CASSIGLAGLRTGELFF
.	TRBJ2-7	TRBV28	.	TGTGCCAGCAGTCTACCCAAGGGGGTCGAGCAGTACTTC	CASSLPKGVEQYF
.	TRBJ2-6	TRBV11-2	.	TGTGCCAGCAGCTTAGTTGCAGCGAGCTCTGGGGCCAACGTCCTGACTTTC	CASSLVAASSGANVLTF
.	TRBJ2-5	TRBV28	.	TGTGCCAGCAGTTCAAGTGCAGCAGGAGAGACCCAGTACTTC	CASSSSAAGETQYF
.	TRBJ1-1	TRBV13	.	TGTGCCAGCAGCTTCTCCGACACTGAAGCTTTCTTT	CASSFSDTEAFF
.	TRBJ2-7	TRBV5-1	.	TGCGCCAGCAGCTTGGCGGAGAGCTCCTACGAGCAGTACTTC	CASSLAESSYEQYF
TRBD1	TRBJ2-7	TRBV6-6	.	TGTGCCAGCAGTTACCGGACAGGGGGCTACGAGCAGTACTTC	CASSYRTGGYEQYF
TRBD1	TRBJ1-2	TRBV28	.	TGTGCCAGCAGGGCGTGGACAGGGAACTATGGCTACACCTTC	CASRAWTGNYGYTF
.	TRBJ1-1	TRBV4-1	.	TGCGCCAGCAGCCTCTCCGGTGGAGGGGGAAACACTGAAGCTTTCTTT	CASSLSGGGGNTEAFF
.	TRBJ2-7	TRBV11-3	.	TGTGCCAGCAGCTTAGGGACTGAATACGAGCAGTACTTC	CASSLGTEYEQYF
TRBD1	TRBJ2-3	TRBV19	.	TGTGCCAGTAGTATAGATAGTGAGGGGACAGGCACAGATACGCAGTATTTT	CASSIDSEGTGTDTQYF
TRBD2	TRBJ2-1	TRBV27	.	TGTGCCAGCAGGTTTGGCGGGAGGACTTCCTACAATGAGCAGTTCTTC	CASRFGGRTSYNEQFF
.	TRBJ2-7	TRBV27	.	TGTGCCAGCAGTCCGATACTGGCGGGCGGCTCCTACGAGCAGTACTTC	CASSPILAGGSYEQYF
TRBD2	TRBJ2-1	TRBV9	.	TGTGCCAGCAGAAGGGATAGCGGGGAGAGGTTGAATGAGCAGTTCTTC	CASRRDSGERLNEQFF
TRBD2	TRBJ2-7	TRBV7-8	.	TGTGCCAGCAGCTTAGGGCTAGCGGGAGCCAGGGGGCTCGAGCAGTACTTC	CASSLGLAGARGLEQYF
.	TRBJ2-7	TRBV27	.	TGTGCCAGCAGTTATCTGGGCTCCTACGAGCAGTACTTC	CASSYLGSYEQYF
.	TRBJ1-1	TRBV7-9	.	TGTGCCAGCAGCTTAGGACTTGAAGCTTTCTTT	CASSLGLEAFF
.	TRBJ2-7	TRBV2	.	TGTGCCAGCAGTGACGGGCGCTACGAGCAGTACTTC	CASSDGRYEQYF
TRBD1	TRBJ2-2	TRBV30	.	TGTGCCTGGAGTCAGGGGGCGGCGTATGGGGAGCTGTTTTTT	CAWSQGAAYGELFF
.	TRBJ2-7	TRBV7-2	.	TGTGCCAGCAGCTTAGGATCAGCAGCCTACTACGAGCAGTACTTC	CASSLGSAAYYEQYF
TRBD2	TRBJ2-5	TRBV5-4	.	TGTGCCAGCAGCTTCGGGACTAGCGGAGGGGAGACCCAGTACTTC	CASSFGTSGGETQYF
TRBD2	TRBJ2-3	TRBV25-1	.	TGTGCCACCACAACAGGACTAGACTCGGGCACAGATACGCAGTATTTT	CATTTGLDSGTDTQYF
.	TRBJ2-1	TRBV29-1	.	TGCAGCGTTGATAGTTATGAGCAGTTCTTC	CSVDSYEQFF
TRBD2	TRBJ2-3	TRBV2	.	TGTGCCAGCGGACTAGCGGGAACAGATACGCAGTATTTT	CASGLAGTDTQYF